This TCR beta chain stems from a study of radiotherapy plus CTLA-4 blockade in lung cancer. Study in general: Objective responses arose in over 15% of patients, and 25% to 35% experienced disease control. Study conclusions and caveats: Blood-borne expansion of tumor-derived TCR clones followed radiotherapy plus ipilimumab. Best predicting response, reportedly, were early blood T cell clone dynamics, with interferon-beta.

TCRdb's table, derived via immunoSEQ multiplex PCR, lists solely in-frame clones and lacks some. The data hold 70,000 to 90,000 clones, with under 80% observed a single time. To note about this clone: Its antigen is not identified.

Looked up from germline, CDR1 is MGHRA and CDR2 is YSYEKL. The CDR3 is made up of 16 amino acids. The ends lost 2 bases at V and 2 bases at J; junction bases unmatched: 4. The sample in question was peripheral blood, obtained from a patient treated with radiotherapy plus ipilimumab. This TCR came from a human donor with non-small cell lung cancer whose response to radiotherapy plus ipilimumab could not be evaluated. Some clones in this sample may be carry-over from other donors' samples. V usage is TRBV4-1 and J usage is TRBJ2-3, with TRBD2 matching 10 bases. CDR3 nucleotides: TGCGCCAGCAGCCAACCGACTAGCGGGTTCACAGATACGCAGTATTTT. It codes for CASSQPTSGFTDTQYF.